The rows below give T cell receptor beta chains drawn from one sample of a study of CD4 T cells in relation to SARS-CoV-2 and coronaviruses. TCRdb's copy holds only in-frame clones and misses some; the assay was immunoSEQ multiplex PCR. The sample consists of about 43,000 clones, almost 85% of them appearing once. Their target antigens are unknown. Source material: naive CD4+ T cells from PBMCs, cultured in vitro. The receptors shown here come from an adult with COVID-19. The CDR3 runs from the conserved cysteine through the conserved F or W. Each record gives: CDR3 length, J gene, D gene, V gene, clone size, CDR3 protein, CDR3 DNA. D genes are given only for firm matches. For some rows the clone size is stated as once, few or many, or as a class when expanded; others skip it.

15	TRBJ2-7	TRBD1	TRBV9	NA	CASSVGGQGTYEQYF	TGTGCCAGCAGCGTAGGGGGACAGGGGACCTACGAGCAGTACTTC
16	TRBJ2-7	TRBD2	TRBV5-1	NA	CASSLGPSGTGYEQYF	TGCGCCAGCAGCTTGGGCCCTAGCGGGACTGGCTACGAGCAGTACTTC
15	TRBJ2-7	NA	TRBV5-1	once	CASSLIYRGLHEQYF	TGCGCCAGCAGCCTCATCTACCGGGGCCTCCACGAGCAGTACTTC
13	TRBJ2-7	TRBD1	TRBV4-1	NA	CASSQGQEGEQYF	TGCGCCAGCAGCCAGGGACAGGAGGGGGAGCAGTACTTC
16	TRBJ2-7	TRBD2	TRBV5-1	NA	CASSFSRLAGGYEQYF	TGCGCCAGCAGCTTCTCCAGACTAGCGGGAGGCTACGAGCAGTACTTC
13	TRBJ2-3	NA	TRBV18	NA	CASSLSQGHTQYF	TGTGCCAGCTCACTGAGCCAGGGTCATACGCAGTATTTT
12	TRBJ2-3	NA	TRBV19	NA	CASSIYGDTQYF	TGTGCCAGTAGTATTTACGGGGATACGCAGTATTTT
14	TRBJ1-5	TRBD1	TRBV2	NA	CASGRDRSNQPQHF	TGTGCCAGCGGACGGGACAGGAGCAATCAGCCCCAGCATTTT
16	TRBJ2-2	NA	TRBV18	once	CASSPLVVGNTGELFF	TGTGCCAGCTCACCACTGGTTGTTGGGAACACCGGGGAGCTGTTTTTT
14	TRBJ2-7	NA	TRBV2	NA	CASSERRTGDEQYF	TGTGCCAGCAGTGAGCGACGAACGGGCGACGAGCAGTACTTC
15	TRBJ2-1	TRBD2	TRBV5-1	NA	CASSALAGGPGEQFF	TGCGCCAGCAGCGCACTAGCGGGAGGGCCCGGTGAGCAGTTCTTC
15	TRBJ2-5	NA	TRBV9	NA	CASSGWGRLEETQYF	TGTGCCAGCAGCGGTTGGGGAAGACTGGAAGAGACCCAGTACTTC
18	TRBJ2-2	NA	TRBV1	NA	CTSSRVWPRTGVTGELFF	TGCACCAGCAGCCGAGTTTGGCCGAGGACAGGGGTCACCGGGGAGCTGTTTTTT
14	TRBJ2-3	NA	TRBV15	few	CATSRDRGTDTQYF	TGTGCCACCAGCAGAGATAGAGGGACCGATACGCAGTATTTT
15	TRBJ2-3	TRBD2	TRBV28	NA	CASSQAGGVPDTQYF	TGTGCCAGCAGCCAAGCGGGAGGCGTCCCAGATACGCAGTATTTT
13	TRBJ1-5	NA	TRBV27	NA	CASSFFSNQPQHF	TGTGCCAGCAGTTTTTTTAGCAATCAGCCCCAGCATTTT
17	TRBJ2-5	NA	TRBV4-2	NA	CASSQDTLRSTRETQYF	TGTGCCAGCAGCCAAGACACTCTCCGCTCGACGCGGGAGACCCAGTACTTC
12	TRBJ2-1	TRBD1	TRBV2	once	CASSDRDRILFF	TGTGCCAGCAGTGACCGGGACAGGATCTTATTCTTC
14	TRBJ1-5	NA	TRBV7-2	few	CASSPSTDNQPQHF	TGTGCCAGCAGCCCTAGTACGGACAATCAGCCCCAGCATTTT
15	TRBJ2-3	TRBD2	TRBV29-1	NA	CSVGGGREYKDTQYF	TGCAGCGTTGGAGGCGGGAGAGAGTATAAAGATACGCAGTATTTT
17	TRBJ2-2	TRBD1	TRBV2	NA	CASSGTVDKRSTGELFF	TGTGCCAGCTCGGGGACAGTGGATAAACGCTCAACCGGGGAGCTGTTTTTT
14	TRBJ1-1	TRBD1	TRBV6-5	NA	CASSLTTGGTEAFF	TGTGCCAGCAGTTTAACAACAGGGGGTACTGAAGCTTTCTTT
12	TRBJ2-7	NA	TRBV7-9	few	CASSWGRDEQYF	TGTGCCAGCTCCTGGGGACGCGACGAGCAGTACTTC
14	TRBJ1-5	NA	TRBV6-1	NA	CASSEATGTQPQHF	TGTGCCAGCAGTGAAGCGACCGGGACTCAGCCCCAGCATTTT
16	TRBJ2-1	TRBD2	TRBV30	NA	CAWRATKGGRYNEQFF	TGTGCCTGGAGAGCCACAAAGGGAGGGAGATACAATGAGCAGTTCTTC
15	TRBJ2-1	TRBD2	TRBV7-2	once	CASSLGTSGGNEQFF	TGTGCCAGCAGCTTAGGGACTAGCGGGGGTAATGAGCAGTTCTTC
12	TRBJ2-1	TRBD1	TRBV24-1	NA	CATWDSYNEQFF	TGTGCCACCTGGGACAGCTACAATGAGCAGTTCTTC
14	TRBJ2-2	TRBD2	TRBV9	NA	CASSVSSGTGELFF	TGTGCCAGCAGCGTCTCTAGCGGTACCGGGGAGCTGTTTTTT
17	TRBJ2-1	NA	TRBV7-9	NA	CASSLASVAGWIHEQFF	TGTGCCAGCAGCTTAGCGTCCGTTGCGGGATGGATCCATGAGCAGTTCTTC
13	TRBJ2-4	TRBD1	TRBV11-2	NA	CASSWDSGTGYHF	TGTGCCAGCAGCTGGGATTCCGGGACAGGGTACCACTTC
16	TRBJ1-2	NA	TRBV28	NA	CASSPFQGRTNYGYTF	TGTGCCAGCAGTCCCTTCCAGGGGAGAACTAACTATGGCTACACCTTC
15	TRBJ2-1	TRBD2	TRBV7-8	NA	CASSLGLAGVGEQFF	TGTGCCAGCAGCTTAGGGCTAGCGGGAGTGGGTGAGCAGTTCTTC
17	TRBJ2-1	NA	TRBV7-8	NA	CASSLVTGSVTYNEQFF	TGTGCCAGCAGCTTAGTCACCGGGTCGGTTACCTACAATGAGCAGTTCTTC
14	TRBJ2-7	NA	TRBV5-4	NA	CATGRRAVPYEQYF	TGTGCCACCGGGCGAAGGGCGGTTCCCTACGAGCAGTACTTC
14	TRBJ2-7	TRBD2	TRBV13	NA	CASSYSGTAEEQYF	TGTGCCAGCAGCTATAGCGGGACTGCTGAGGAGCAGTACTTC
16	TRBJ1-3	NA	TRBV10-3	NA	CATQRGARDGGNTIYF	TGTGCCACCCAACGTGGCGCCCGGGACGGTGGAAACACCATATATTTT
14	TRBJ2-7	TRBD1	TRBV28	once	CASRATGVYYEQYF	TGTGCCAGCAGAGCAACAGGGGTTTACTACGAGCAGTACTTC
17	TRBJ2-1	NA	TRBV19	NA	CASSTSYATGTYNEQFF	TGTGCCAGTAGTACCTCTTACGCCACCGGCACCTACAATGAGCAGTTCTTC
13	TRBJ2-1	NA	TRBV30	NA	CAWSNNRDNEQFF	TGTGCCTGGAGTAATAACAGGGACAATGAGCAGTTCTTC